The present TCR beta chain was sequenced within a study of blood T cell repertoires in COVID-19. At the level of the study: The origin of the acute and convalescent COVID-19 samples was the United States, Italy and Spain. From T cells, B-cell-depleted T cells, or PBMCs came the material, which was cDNA or gDNA.

TCRdb's table, derived via immunoSEQ multiplex PCR, lists solely in-frame clones and lacks some. The top ten hold 26% of the sample, which has roughly 97,000 clones, around 84% seen once. Sequencing used peripheral blood. The receptor was isolated from a man aged 60 to 75 with acute or convalescent COVID-19.

The DNA of the CDR3 is TGTGCCAGCAGCCCTCAGGGACAGGGCCTCGAGACCCAGTACTTC. Amino acids: CASSPQGQGLETQYF. This rearrangement joins TRBV7-9 to TRBJ2-5, with TRBD1 identical over 9 bases. Germline assignment: CDR1 SEHNR and CDR2 FQNEAQ (reference sequence). J was trimmed by 5 bases and V by 5 bases; bases with no gene match: 9. CDR3 size: 15 residues.